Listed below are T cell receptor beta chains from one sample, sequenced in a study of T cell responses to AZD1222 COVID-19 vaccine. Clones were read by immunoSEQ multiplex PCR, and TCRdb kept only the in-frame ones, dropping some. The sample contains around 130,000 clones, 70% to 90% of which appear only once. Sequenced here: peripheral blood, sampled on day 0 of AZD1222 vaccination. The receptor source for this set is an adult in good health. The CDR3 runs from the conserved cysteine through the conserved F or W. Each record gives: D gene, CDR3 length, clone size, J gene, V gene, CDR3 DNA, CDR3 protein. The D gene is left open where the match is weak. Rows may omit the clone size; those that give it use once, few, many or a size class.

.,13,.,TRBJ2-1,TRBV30,TGTGCCTGGAGTGTACCTGGGGTCAATGAGCAGTTCTTC,CAWSVPGVNEQFF
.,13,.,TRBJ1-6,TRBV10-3,TGTGCCATCCTAGCGGGCCCAAGTTCACCCCTCCACTTT,CAILAGPSSPLHF
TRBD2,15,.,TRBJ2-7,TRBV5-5,TGTGCCAGCATCGGAGTAGCGGGAGGTCGGAGCGAGCAGTACTTC,CASIGVAGGRSEQYF
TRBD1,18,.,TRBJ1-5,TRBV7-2,TGTGCCAGCAGCCGTGGACAGGGGGCGCCGATTGGTAATCAGCCCCAGCATTTT,CASSRGQGAPIGNQPQHF
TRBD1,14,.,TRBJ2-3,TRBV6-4,TGTGCCAGCAGTGACTCAGGGGGCGCAGATACGCAGTATTTT,CASSDSGGADTQYF
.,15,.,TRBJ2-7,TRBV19,TGTGCCAGTAGTATGAGGGCAAGTCGCGACTACGAGCAGTACTTC,CASSMRASRDYEQYF
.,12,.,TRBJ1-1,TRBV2,TGTGCCAGCAGTGAAGTGAACACTGAAGCTTTCTTT,CASSEVNTEAFF
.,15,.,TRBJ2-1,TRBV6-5,TGTGCCAGCAGTATGGACAGCGTTCCATACAATGAGCAGTTCTTC,CASSMDSVPYNEQFF
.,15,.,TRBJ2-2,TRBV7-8,TGTGCCAGCAGCCCGGTGACAGTAGTCGCTTGGGAGCTGTTTTTT,CASSPVTVVAWELFF
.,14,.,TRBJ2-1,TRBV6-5,TGTGCCACCCGTTTCGCTAACTCCTACAATGAGCAGTTCTTC,CATRFANSYNEQFF
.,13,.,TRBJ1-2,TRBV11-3,TGTGCCAGCAGCTTAGCAGGGACCATAGGCTACACCTTC,CASSLAGTIGYTF
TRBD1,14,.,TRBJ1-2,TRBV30,TGTGCCTGGAGACCCAGGGGGCTTTACTATGGCTACACCTTC,CAWRPRGLYYGYTF
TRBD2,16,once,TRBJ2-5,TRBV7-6,TGTGCCAGCAGCACCTTAGCGGGGGCCTTCCAAGAGACCCAGTACTTC,CASSTLAGAFQETQYF
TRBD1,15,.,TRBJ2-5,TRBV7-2,TGTGCCAGCAGCCTCGGGACAGGGTACCAAGAGACCCAGTACTTC,CASSLGTGYQETQYF
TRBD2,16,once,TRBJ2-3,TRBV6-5,TGTGCCAGCAGTTACTCGACGGCGGGAGCCTCAGATACGCAGTATTTT,CASSYSTAGASDTQYF
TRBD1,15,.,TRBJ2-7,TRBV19,TGTGCCAGTACTTCCGGGACAGGGGGCGCGTGGGAGCAGTACTTC,CASTSGTGGAWEQYF
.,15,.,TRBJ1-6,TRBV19,TGTGCCAGTAGTATAGGGCGGCCGAGTAATTCACCCCTCCACTTT,CASSIGRPSNSPLHF
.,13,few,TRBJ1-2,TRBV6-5,TGTGCCAGCAAACGGTTCGAAGGTGATGGCTACACCTTC,CASKRFEGDGYTF
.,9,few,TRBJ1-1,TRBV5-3,TGTGCCAGGCCGAACTGGGCTTTCTTT,CARPNWAFF
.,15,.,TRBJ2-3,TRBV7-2,TGTGCCAGCAGCTCTGAGGGGACGGCCAAGCTGACGCAGTATTTT,CASSSEGTAKLTQYF
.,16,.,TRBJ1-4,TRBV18,TGTGCCAGCTCACCGAATTTAGAAGCAACTAATGAAAAACTGTTTTTT,CASSPNLEATNEKLFF
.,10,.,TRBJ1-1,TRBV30,TGTGCCTGTTATAGGACTGAAGCTTTCTTT,CACYRTEAFF
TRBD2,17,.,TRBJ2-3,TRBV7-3,TGTGCCAGCAGCTTAAATTGGCGTAGCGGGAGCACAGATACGCAGTATTTT,CASSLNWRSGSTDTQYF
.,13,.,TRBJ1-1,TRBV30,TGTGCCTGGAGTGTATTGGGACGCACTGAAGCTTTCTTT,CAWSVLGRTEAFF
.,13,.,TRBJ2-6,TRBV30,TGTGCCTCCGACCGGTCTGGGGCCAACGTCCTGACTTTC,CASDRSGANVLTF
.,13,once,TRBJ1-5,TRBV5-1,TGCGCCAGCAGCTTGGGGGCCGGGCAGCCCCAGCATTTT,CASSLGAGQPQHF
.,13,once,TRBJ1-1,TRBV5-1,TGCGCCAGCAGTTACAGGGTGAACACTGAAGCTTTCTTT,CASSYRVNTEAFF
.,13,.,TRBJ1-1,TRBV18,TGTGCCAGCTCAGGGCAAATGAACACTGAAGCTTTCTTT,CASSGQMNTEAFF
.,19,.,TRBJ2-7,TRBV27,TGTGTCACCCCGTGGTCCGGGTCTAGCGTGCAACTTAGCTCCTACGAGCAGTACTTC,CVTPWSGSSVQLSSYEQYF
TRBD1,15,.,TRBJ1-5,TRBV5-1,TGCGCCAGCAGCTTAACAGGGGACCCCAATCAGCCCCAGCATTTT,CASSLTGDPNQPQHF
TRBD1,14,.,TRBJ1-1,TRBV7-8,TGTGCCAGCAGCTGGGACAGGGTGAACACTGAAGCTTTCTTT,CASSWDRVNTEAFF
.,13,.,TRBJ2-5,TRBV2,TGTGCCGGGACCAGGGAGAAGAGAGAGACCCAGTACTTC,CAGTREKRETQYF
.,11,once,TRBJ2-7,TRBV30,TGTGCCTGGAGTGCGTTCTACGAGCAGTACTTC,CAWSAFYEQYF
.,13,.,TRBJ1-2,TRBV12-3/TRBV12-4,TGTGCCAGCAGCCCCCCGAGAGTATATGGCTACACCTTC,CASSPPRVYGYTF
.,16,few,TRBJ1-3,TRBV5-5,TGTGCCAGCAGCGGGGCCGGGCCCGGGCCTGGAAACACCATATATTTT,CASSGAGPGPGNTIYF
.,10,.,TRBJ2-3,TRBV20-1,TGCAGTGCCCAGCGGGATACGCAGTATTTT,CSAQRDTQYF
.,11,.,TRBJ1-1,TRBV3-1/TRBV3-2,TGTGCCAGCAGCCGAGCCGCCGAAGCTTTCTTT,CASSRAAEAFF